This TCR beta chain was obtained from a study of T cell changes during pregnancy in multiple sclerosis. Profiled with immunoSEQ multiplex PCR; TCRdb holds only in-frame clones, not every one. The table records tens of thousands of clones, about 92% of them present only once. This sequence originates from a female donor in good health, enrolled as a control in a pregnancy study. This sample comprised peripheral blood, obtained in the third trimester of pregnancy.

This CDR3 reads CASSLLDTDQPQHF. In DNA form, the CDR3 reads TGTGCCAGCAGCCTCTTGGACACGGATCAGCCCCAGCATTTT. The chain joins TRBV5-5 to TRBJ1-5, with D tentatively TRBD1 (5 bases). CDR1 and CDR2 from the germline V gene are SGHKS and YYEKEE (reference sequence). The CDR3 runs to 14 residues. V lost 4 bases to trimming and J lost 5 bases, with 13 bases between them.